This T cell receptor (beta chain) was obtained from a study of blood T cell repertoires in COVID-19. Study as a whole: Material from acute and convalescent COVID-19 was sourced from the United States, Italy and Spain. The cDNA or gDNA used as material had been derived from T cells, B-cell-depleted T cells, or PBMCs.

CDR1 and CDR2 (germline): LNHDA, SQIVND (reference sequence). With V trimmed by 10 bases and J by 2 bases, 7 bases remained unmatched. This CDR3 contains 14 residues. Assay used: immunoSEQ multiplex PCR; TCRdb lists only in-frame clones, some missing. Altogether a few hundred thousand clones are present, about nine tenths being singletons, with the ten largest covering roughly 7.2%. The chain has TRBV19 and TRBJ1-3, with TRBD1 identical over 8 bases. Sequencing was carried out using PBMCs or T cells enriched from blood (not recorded which). This sequence was found in a man younger than 45 in a cohort exposed to, infected with or recovered from COVID-19 (not recorded which). The CDR3 sequence: CATKDRVAGNTIYF. The DNA for the CDR3 is TGTGCCACCAAGGACAGGGTGGCTGGAAACACCATATATTTT.